This is a list of T cell receptor beta chains from one sample in a study of blood T cell repertoires in COVID-19. Clones were sequenced by immunoSEQ multiplex PCR, and TCRdb holds only the in-frame ones, with some missing. The sample consists of some 46,000 clones, approximately 89% of them appearing once. Sequencing was carried out using peripheral blood. The receptors originated from a man aged 55 to 69 with acute or convalescent COVID-19. Each CDR3 is given with its conserved first and last residue. A D gene is named only where the DNA matches it firmly. Clone size, where shown, is once, few, many, or a class for clones that have expanded.

size | J | D | V | DNA | CDR3
- | TRBJ1-2 | TRBD1 | TRBV4-2 | TGTGCCAGCAGCCAAGCCGAGGGACAGTCCTATGGCTACACCTTC | CASSQAEGQSYGYTF
- | TRBJ2-7 | - | TRBV18 | TGTGCCAGCTCCCGGACTGCTTCCTACGAGCAGTACTTC | CASSRTASYEQYF
- | TRBJ2-2 | TRBD2 | TRBV2 | TGTGCCAGCAGGCCGACTAGCAGAAACACCGGGGAGCTGTTTTTT | CASRPTSRNTGELFF
once | TRBJ2-5 | TRBD1 | TRBV28 | TGTGCCAGCAGTCCCCTTAGACAGGGGGAGGAGACCCAGTACTTC | CASSPLRQGEETQYF
- | TRBJ1-2 | - | TRBV18 | TGTGCCAGCTCACCGACAGTAAACTATGGCTACACCTTC | CASSPTVNYGYTF
- | TRBJ2-2 | - | TRBV7-2 | TGTGCCAGCAGCTTGTGGGGGGGCGGGGTGACCGGGGAGCTGTTTTTT | CASSLWGGGVTGELFF
- | TRBJ2-1 | TRBD2 | TRBV5-1 | TGCGCCAGCAGCGCGGGGGTTAGCGCGTCCTACAATGAGCAGTTCTTC | CASSAGVSASYNEQFF
- | TRBJ2-3 | - | TRBV5-1 | TGCGCCAGCACCGCCCAGGGGTACACAGATACGCAGTATTTT | CASTAQGYTDTQYF
- | TRBJ2-1 | TRBD2 | TRBV5-1 | TGCGCCAGCAGCTTGTCATTAGCGGGGGACAATGAGCAGTTCTTC | CASSLSLAGDNEQFF
- | TRBJ1-5 | - | TRBV19 | TGTGCCAGTATGGACAGTAGCAATCAGCCCCAGCATTTT | CASMDSSNQPQHF
- | TRBJ2-7 | TRBD1 | TRBV28 | TGTGCCAGCAGTGACAGGGGAAAGAAAGAGCAGTACTTC | CASSDRGKKEQYF
- | TRBJ2-1 | TRBD2 | TRBV9 | TGTGCCAGCAGCGTAGCTATCATGACTAGCGGGTACAATGAGCAGTTCTTC | CASSVAIMTSGYNEQFF
- | TRBJ1-4 | - | TRBV5-5 | TGTGCCAGCAGCTTTTGGGCTAATAATGAAAAACTGTTTTTT | CASSFWANNEKLFF
- | TRBJ1-1 | - | TRBV5-1 | TGCGCCAGCAGCTTCGGGGGGATGAACACTGAAGCTTTCTTT | CASSFGGMNTEAFF
- | TRBJ2-3 | TRBD2 | TRBV28 | TGTGCCAGCAGTTTGACTAGCGGGGTTACCACAGATACGCAGTATTTT | CASSLTSGVTTDTQYF
once | TRBJ2-1 | TRBD2 | TRBV6-2/TRBV6-3 | TGTGCCAGCAGCCGGCCCCCTGGACTAGCGGGAGGTGAGCAGTTCTTC | CASSRPPGLAGGEQFF
few | TRBJ1-2 | - | TRBV29-1 | TGCAGCGTTACCGACAGAGATAACTATGGCTACACCTTC | CSVTDRDNYGYTF
- | TRBJ2-5 | - | TRBV18 | TGTGCCAGCTCACCAGCCCTAGCGCAAGAGACCCAGTACTTC | CASSPALAQETQYF
- | TRBJ2-1 | TRBD2 | TRBV19 | TGTGCCAGTAGTATTTGGACTAGCGGGAGGTTCCTTAGCTCCTACAATGAGCAGTTCTTC | CASSIWTSGRFLSSYNEQFF
- | TRBJ2-2 | TRBD1 | TRBV10-1 | TGCGCCAGCAGTGCGGACAGGGGGACCGGGGAGCTGTTTTTT | CASSADRGTGELFF
once | TRBJ2-1 | TRBD1 | TRBV6-5 | TGTGCCAGCACAGACAGGGGGAGGAATGAGCAGTTCTTC | CASTDRGRNEQFF
once | TRBJ1-1 | - | TRBV28 | TGTGCCAGCAGTCCCACAGCAAACCTGAACACTGAAGCTTTCTTT | CASSPTANLNTEAFF
- | TRBJ2-3 | - | TRBV24-1 | TGTGCCACCAGTGATTTGGAATGGGCTAGCACAGATACGCAGTATTTT | CATSDLEWASTDTQYF
- | TRBJ2-2 | TRBD2 | TRBV19 | TGTGCCAATGACCCCCTTCTAGCGGAAAAGAACACCGGGGAGCTGTTTTTT | CANDPLLAEKNTGELFF
- | TRBJ1-5 | - | TRBV24-1 | TGTGCCACCAGTGCCCCTAATCAGCCCCAGCATTTT | CATSAPNQPQHF
once | TRBJ2-7 | - | TRBV27 | TGTGCCAGCAGCTACCGGGACAACTACGAGCAGTACTTC | CASSYRDNYEQYF
once | TRBJ1-4 | - | TRBV29-1 | TGCAGCGCCTCATTTGGGGCGCCTGAAAAACTGTTTTTT | CSASFGAPEKLFF
once | TRBJ2-3 | - | TRBV5-1 | TGCGCCAGCAGCTTCCGACCTAGCGCCCCGTTTTCAGATACGCAGTATTTT | CASSFRPSAPFSDTQYF
- | TRBJ1-1 | - | TRBV28 | TGTGCCAGCAGTTCAGCGAGGGAAGCTTTCTTT | CASSSAREAFF
- | TRBJ1-4 | TRBD1 | TRBV28 | TGTGCCAGCAGCCTAGGGGACAGGAGTGAAAAACTGTTTTTT | CASSLGDRSEKLFF
- | TRBJ1-3 | - | TRBV5-5 | TGTGCCAGCAGCCCAGCGGGACCGTCCTCTGGAAACACCATATATTTT | CASSPAGPSSGNTIYF
- | TRBJ2-2 | - | TRBV27 | TGTGCCACCAAAAGAGGGGGAACGGGACGCACCGGGGAGCTGTTTTTT | CATKRGGTGRTGELFF
few | TRBJ1-5 | - | TRBV5-1 | TGCGCCAGCAGCTTGACAGGGAGCGTTGGTCAGCCCCAGCATTTT | CASSLTGSVGQPQHF
- | TRBJ2-7 | TRBD2 | TRBV28 | TGTGCCAGCACCGTCGGGACTAGCGCTTACGAGCAGTACTTC | CASTVGTSAYEQYF
- | TRBJ2-2 | - | TRBV5-1 | TGCGCCAGCAGCCCTGGTCCTGGAGGGTCCGGGGAGCTGTTTTTT | CASSPGPGGSGELFF
- | TRBJ2-2 | - | TRBV7-2 | TGTGCCAGCAGCTTAGGCGGGACGGCCGGGGAGCTGTTTTTT | CASSLGGTAGELFF
- | TRBJ2-5 | TRBD2 | TRBV28 | TGTGCCAGCAGTTTAGCTTGGACTAGAAGTAGTGAGACCCAGTACTTC | CASSLAWTRSSETQYF
- | TRBJ2-2 | - | TRBV18 | TGTGCCAGCTCACTCGGTCTCGATGGGAGCTCCGGGGAGCTGTTTTTT | CASSLGLDGSSGELFF
- | TRBJ2-1 | TRBD1 | TRBV6-5 | TGTGCCAGCAGTCCCCGGTGGGACAGGGGCAATGAGCAGTTCTTC | CASSPRWDRGNEQFF
- | TRBJ2-7 | TRBD1 | TRBV27 | TGTGCCAGCAGTTCCTCCGGGACAGGGAAGGGTCTCTACGAGCAGTACTTC | CASSSSGTGKGLYEQYF
- | TRBJ2-7 | TRBD1 | TRBV5-1 | TGCGCCAGCAGTTATGGACAGGGGGCCTACGAGCAGTACTTC | CASSYGQGAYEQYF
- | TRBJ2-1 | - | TRBV11-2 | TGTGCCAGCAGCCTAATTGGACAGAGCTACAATGAGCAGTTCTTC | CASSLIGQSYNEQFF
few | TRBJ2-7 | TRBD1 | TRBV9 | TGTGCCAGCAGCACTCGGACAGGGGACGAGCAGTACTTC | CASSTRTGDEQYF
- | TRBJ2-3 | - | TRBV19 | TGTGCCAGTAGTACACCCCGAGGACAGACGCGGGATACGCAGTATTTT | CASSTPRGQTRDTQYF
- | TRBJ1-4 | TRBD1 | TRBV30 | TGTGCCTGGAACAGGGGACCTGAAAAACTGTTTTTT | CAWNRGPEKLFF
- | TRBJ2-7 | TRBD1 | TRBV11-2 | TGTGCCAGCAGCTCAGGTCGTGGGACAGGGATCAACGAGCAGTACTTC | CASSSGRGTGINEQYF
- | TRBJ1-3 | - | TRBV7-6 | TGTGCCAGCAGCAACCGGGACAACTCTGGAAACACCATATATTTT | CASSNRDNSGNTIYF
- | TRBJ2-2 | - | TRBV9 | TGTGCCAGCAGCGTGCGTCGCGCTCCGAACACCGGGGAGCTGTTTTTT | CASSVRRAPNTGELFF
few | TRBJ1-5 | - | TRBV27 | TGTGCCAGCAAGGACAATAGCAATCAGCCCCAGCATTTT | CASKDNSNQPQHF
- | TRBJ2-3 | - | TRBV27 | TGTGCCAGCACCGACAGGCCCTTTAGCACAGATACGCAGTATTTT | CASTDRPFSTDTQYF
- | TRBJ1-5 | - | TRBV10-3 | TGTGCCATCAGTGAGTCTGGCATTTCCCCTAATCAGCCCCAGCATTTT | CAISESGISPNQPQHF
- | TRBJ1-2 | TRBD1 | TRBV6-5 | TGTGCCAGCAGCTCAGGACAGGGGTCAATTGGCTACACCTTC | CASSSGQGSIGYTF
- | TRBJ1-2 | - | TRBV19 | TGTGCCAGTAGCCAAACAGGGCAGAGGATTATAAACTATGGCTACACCTTC | CASSQTGQRIINYGYTF
once | TRBJ2-7 | TRBD2 | TRBV4-1 | TGCGCCAGCAGCCAAGGCCTTCGGGGGGGGTACGAGCAGTACTTC | CASSQGLRGGYEQYF
- | TRBJ1-5 | TRBD1 | TRBV3-1/TRBV3-2 | TGTGCCAGCAGCCAGGGTGACAGGGGACATCAGCCCCAGCATTTT | CASSQGDRGHQPQHF
once | TRBJ2-7 | TRBD2 | TRBV6-5 | TGTGCCAGCAGTTACTGGGCTAGCGGGAGTGACTACGAGCAGTACTTC | CASSYWASGSDYEQYF
once | TRBJ2-7 | - | TRBV11-1 | TGTGCCAGCAGCTTAGACCTAGCGCGAATCTACGAGCAGTACTTC | CASSLDLARIYEQYF